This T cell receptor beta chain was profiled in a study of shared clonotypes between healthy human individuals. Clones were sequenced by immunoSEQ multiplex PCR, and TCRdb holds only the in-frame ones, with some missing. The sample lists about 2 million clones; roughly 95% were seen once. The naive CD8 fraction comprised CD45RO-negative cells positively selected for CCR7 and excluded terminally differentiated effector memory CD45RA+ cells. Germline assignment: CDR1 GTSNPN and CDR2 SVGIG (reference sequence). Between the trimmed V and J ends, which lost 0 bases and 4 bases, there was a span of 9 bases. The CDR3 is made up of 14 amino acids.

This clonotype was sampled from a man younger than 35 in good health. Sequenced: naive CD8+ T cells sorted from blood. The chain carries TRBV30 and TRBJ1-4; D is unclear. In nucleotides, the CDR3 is TGTGCCTGGAGTGTAGCACAGCTTAATGAAAAACTGTTTTTT. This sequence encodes CAWSVAQLNEKLFF.